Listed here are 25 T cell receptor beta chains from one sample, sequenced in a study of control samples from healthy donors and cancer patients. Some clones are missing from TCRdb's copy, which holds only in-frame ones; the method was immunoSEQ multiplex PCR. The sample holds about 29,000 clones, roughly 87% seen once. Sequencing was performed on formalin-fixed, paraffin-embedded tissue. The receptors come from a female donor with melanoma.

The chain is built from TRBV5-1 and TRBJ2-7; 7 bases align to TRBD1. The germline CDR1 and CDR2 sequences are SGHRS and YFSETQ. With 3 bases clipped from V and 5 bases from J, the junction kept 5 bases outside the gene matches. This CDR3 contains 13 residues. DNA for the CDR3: TGCGCCAGCAGCTCATACGGACAGGACGAGCAGTACTTC. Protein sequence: CASSSYGQDEQYF.

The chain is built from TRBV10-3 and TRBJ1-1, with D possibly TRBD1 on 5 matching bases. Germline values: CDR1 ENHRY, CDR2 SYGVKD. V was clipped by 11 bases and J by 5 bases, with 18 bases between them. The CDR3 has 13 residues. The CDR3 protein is CASGTLGRTEAFF. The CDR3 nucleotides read TGTGCCTCCGGGACGCTCGGACGGACTGAAGCTTTCTTT.

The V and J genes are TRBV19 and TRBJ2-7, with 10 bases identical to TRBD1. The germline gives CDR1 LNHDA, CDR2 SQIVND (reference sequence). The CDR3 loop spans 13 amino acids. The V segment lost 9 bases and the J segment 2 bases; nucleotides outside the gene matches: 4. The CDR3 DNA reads TGTGCCAGCCGCGGACAGGGGGCCTACGAGCAGTACTTC. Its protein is CASRGQGAYEQYF.

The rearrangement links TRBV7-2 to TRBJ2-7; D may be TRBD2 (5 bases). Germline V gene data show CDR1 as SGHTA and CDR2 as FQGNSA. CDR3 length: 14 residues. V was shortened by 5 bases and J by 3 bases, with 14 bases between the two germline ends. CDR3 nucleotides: TGTGCCAGCAGCACTTCCCTTACTAGCTACGAGCAGTACTTC. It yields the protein CASSTSLTSYEQYF.

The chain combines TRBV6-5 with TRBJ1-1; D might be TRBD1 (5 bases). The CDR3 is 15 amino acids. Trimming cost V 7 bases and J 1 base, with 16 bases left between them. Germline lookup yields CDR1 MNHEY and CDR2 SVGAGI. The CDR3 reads CASNRLGTGNTEAFF. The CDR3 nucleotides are TGTGCCAGCAACCGCCTGGGGACGGGGAACACTGAAGCTTTCTTT.

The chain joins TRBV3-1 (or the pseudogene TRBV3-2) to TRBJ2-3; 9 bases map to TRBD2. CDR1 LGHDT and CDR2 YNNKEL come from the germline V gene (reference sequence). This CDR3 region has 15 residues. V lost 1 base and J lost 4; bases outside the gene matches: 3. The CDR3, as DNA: TGTGCCAGCAGCCAAGCTAGGACTAGCGCAGATACGCAGTATTTT. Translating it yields CASSQARTSADTQYF.

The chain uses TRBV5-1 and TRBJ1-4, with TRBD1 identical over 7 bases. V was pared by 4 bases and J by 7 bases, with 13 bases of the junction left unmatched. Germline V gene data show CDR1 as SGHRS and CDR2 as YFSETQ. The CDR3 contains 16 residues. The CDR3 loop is CASSQQPTGWGEKLFF. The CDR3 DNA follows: TGCGCCAGCAGCCAACAACCGACAGGGTGGGGTGAAAAACTGTTTTTT.

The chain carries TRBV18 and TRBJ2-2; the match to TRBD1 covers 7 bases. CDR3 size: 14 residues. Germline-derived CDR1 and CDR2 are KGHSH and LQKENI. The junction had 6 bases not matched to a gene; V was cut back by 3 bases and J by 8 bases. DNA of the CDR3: TGTGCCAGCTCACCTTCCGGGACAGCGGGGGAGCTGTTTTTT. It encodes CASSPSGTAGELFF. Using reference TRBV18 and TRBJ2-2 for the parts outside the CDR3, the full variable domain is NAGVMQNPRHLVRRRGQEARLRCSPMKGHSHVYWYRQLPEEGLKFMVYLQKENIIDESGMPKERFSAEFPKEGPSILRIQQVVRGDSAAYFCASSPSGTAGELFFGEGSRLTVL.

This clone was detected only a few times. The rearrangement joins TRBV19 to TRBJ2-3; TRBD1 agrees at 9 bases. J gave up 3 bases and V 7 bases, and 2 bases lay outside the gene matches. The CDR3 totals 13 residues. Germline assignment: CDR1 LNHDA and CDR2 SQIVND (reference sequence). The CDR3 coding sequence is TGTGCCAGTACAGGACAGGGGACAGATACGCAGTATTTT. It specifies CASTGQGTDTQYF. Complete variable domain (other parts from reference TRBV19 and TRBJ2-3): DGGITQSPKYLFRKEGQNVTLSCEQNLNHDAMYWYRQDPGQGLRLIYYSQIVNDFQKGDIAEGYSVSREKKESFPLTVTSAQKNPTAFYLCASTGQGTDTQYFGPGTRLTVL.

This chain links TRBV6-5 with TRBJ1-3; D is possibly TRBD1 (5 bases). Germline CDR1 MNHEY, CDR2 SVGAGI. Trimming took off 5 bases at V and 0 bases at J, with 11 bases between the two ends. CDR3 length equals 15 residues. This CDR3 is CASSRGPSSGNTIYF. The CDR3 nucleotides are TGTGCCAGCAGTCGGGGACCGAGCTCTGGAAACACCATATATTTT.

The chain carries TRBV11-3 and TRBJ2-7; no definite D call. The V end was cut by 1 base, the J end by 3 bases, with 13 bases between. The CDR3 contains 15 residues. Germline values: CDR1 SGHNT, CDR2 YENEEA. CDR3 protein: CASSLGPGSYYEQYF. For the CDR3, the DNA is TGTGCCAGCAGCTTAGGTCCAGGCAGTTACTACGAGCAGTACTTC.

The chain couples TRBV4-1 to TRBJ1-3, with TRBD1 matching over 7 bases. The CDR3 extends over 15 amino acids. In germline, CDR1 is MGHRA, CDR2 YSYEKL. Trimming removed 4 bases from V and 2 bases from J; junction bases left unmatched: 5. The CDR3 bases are TGCGCCAGCAGCCGCACAGGGGACCCTGGAAACACCATATATTTT. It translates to CASSRTGDPGNTIYF.

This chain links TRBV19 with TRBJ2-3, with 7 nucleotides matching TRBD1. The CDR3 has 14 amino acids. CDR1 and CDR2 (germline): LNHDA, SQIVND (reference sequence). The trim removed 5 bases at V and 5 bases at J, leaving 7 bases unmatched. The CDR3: CASSHRGEGDTQYF. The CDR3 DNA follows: TGTGCCAGTAGTCACAGGGGAGAAGGAGATACGCAGTATTTT.

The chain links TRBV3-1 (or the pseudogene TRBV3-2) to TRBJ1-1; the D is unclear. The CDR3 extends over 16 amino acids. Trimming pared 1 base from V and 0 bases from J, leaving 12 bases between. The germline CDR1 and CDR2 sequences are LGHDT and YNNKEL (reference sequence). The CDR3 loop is CASSQGSGGLNTEAFF. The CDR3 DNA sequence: TGTGCCAGCAGCCAAGGTTCCGGAGGGCTGAACACTGAAGCTTTCTTT.

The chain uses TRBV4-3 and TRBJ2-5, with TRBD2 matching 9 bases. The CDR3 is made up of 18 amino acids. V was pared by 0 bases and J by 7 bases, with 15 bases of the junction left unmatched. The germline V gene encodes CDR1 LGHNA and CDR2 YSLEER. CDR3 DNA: TGCGCCAGCAGCCAAGATCGATGGCGGGAGGGCGGAAGAGGGACCCAGTACTTC. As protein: CASSQDRWREGGRGTQYF.

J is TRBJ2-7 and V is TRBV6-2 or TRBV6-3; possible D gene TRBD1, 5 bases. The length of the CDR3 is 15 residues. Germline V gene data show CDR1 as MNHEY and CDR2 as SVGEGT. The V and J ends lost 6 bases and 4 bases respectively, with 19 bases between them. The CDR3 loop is CASSQGHPSTYEQYF. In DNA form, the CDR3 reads TGTGCCAGCAGCCAAGGACACCCCTCGACTTACGAGCAGTACTTC.

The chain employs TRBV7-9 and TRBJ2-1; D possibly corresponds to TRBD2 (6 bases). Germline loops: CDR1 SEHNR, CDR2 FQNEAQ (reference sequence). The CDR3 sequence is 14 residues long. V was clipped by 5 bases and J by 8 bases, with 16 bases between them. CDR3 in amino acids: CASSPGTAQDEQFF. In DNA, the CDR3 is TGTGCCAGCAGCCCAGGGACTGCCCAGGATGAGCAGTTCTTC.

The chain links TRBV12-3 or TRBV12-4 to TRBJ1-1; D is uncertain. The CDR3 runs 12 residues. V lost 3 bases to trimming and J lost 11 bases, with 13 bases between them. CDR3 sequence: CASSFYRTNAFF. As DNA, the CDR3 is TGTGCCAGCAGTTTTTACCGGACGAACGCTTTCTTT.

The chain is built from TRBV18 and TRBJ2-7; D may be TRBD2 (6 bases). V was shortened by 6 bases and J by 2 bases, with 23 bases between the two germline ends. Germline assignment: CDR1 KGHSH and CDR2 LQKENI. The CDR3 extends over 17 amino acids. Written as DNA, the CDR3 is TGTGCCAGCTCCCCAGGAGGGACGGGACGGAACCCCTACGAGCAGTACTTC. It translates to CASSPGGTGRNPYEQYF.

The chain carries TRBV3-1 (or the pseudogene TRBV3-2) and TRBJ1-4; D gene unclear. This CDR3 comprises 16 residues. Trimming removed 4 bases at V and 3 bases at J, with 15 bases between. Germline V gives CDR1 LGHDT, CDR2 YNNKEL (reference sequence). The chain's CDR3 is CASSPSVGGANEKLFF. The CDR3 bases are TGTGCCAGCAGCCCCTCGGTCGGTGGGGCTAATGAAAAACTGTTTTTT.

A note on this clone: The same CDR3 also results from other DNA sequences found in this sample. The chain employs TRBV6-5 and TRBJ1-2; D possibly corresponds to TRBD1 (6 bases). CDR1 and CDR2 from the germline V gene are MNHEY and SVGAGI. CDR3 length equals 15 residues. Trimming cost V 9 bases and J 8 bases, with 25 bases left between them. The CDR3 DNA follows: TGTGCCAGTTGGAGACAGGCGGGGGCAGCCGGGGGCTACACCTTC. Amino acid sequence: CASWRQAGAAGGYTF.

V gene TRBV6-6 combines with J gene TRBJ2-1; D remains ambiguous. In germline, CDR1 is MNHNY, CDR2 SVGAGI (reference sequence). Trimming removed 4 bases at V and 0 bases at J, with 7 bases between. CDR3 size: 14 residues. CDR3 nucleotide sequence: TGTGCCAGCAGTTCGGTTCTCTCCTACAATGAGCAGTTCTTC. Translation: CASSSVLSYNEQFF.

The chain's CDR3 is CASSQDPGPNEKLFF. In DNA, the CDR3 is TGCGCCAGCAGCCAAGATCCAGGGCCTAATGAAAAACTGTTTTTT. The chain joins TRBV4-1 to TRBJ1-4; D is perhaps TRBD1 (5 bases). This CDR3 has 15 amino acids. The germline V gene encodes CDR1 MGHRA and CDR2 YSYEKL. Trimming took off 0 bases at V and 3 bases at J, with 8 bases between the two ends.

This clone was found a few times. CDR3 sequence: CASSGTGAPNTEAFF. CDR3 coding DNA: TGTGCCAGCTCCGGGACAGGGGCCCCGAACACTGAAGCTTTCTTT. This rearrangement joins TRBV18 to TRBJ1-1; 10 nucleotides match TRBD1. The CDR3 runs to 15 residues. Germline CDR1 is KGHSH and CDR2 is LQKENI. Unmatched junction bases numbered 5, after V lost 6 bases and J lost 1 base.

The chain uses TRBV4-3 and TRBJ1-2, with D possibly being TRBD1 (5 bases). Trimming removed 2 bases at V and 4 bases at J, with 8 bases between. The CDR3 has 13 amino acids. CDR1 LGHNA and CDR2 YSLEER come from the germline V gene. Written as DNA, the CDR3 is TGCGCCAGCAGCCAAACAGACAGCTATGGCTACACCTTC. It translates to CASSQTDSYGYTF.